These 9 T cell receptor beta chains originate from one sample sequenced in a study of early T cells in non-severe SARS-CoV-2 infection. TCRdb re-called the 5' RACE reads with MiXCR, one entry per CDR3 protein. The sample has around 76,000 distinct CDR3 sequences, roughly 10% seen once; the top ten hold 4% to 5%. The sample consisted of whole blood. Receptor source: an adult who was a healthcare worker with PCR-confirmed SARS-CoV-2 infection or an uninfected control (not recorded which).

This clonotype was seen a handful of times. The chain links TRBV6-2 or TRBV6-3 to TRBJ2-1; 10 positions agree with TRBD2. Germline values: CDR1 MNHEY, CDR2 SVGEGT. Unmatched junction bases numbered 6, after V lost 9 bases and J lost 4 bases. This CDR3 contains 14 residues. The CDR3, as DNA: TGTGCCAGTGGGGGACTAGCGAATTACAATGAGCAGTTCTTC. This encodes CASGGLANYNEQFF.

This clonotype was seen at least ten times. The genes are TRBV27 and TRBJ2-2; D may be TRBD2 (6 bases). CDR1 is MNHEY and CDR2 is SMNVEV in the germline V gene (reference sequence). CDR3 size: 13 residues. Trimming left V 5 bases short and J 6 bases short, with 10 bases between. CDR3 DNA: TGTGCCAGCAGTCTTAGCGGCCCCGGGGAGCTGTTTTTT. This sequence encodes CASSLSGPGELFF.

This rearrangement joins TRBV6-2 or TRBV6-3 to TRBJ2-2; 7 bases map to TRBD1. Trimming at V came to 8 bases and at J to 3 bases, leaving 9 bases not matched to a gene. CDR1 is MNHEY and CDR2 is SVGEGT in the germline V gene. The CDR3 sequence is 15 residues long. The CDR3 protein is CASVRRTGDTGELFF. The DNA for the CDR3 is TGTGCCAGCGTTAGACGGACAGGAGACACCGGGGAGCTGTTTTTT.

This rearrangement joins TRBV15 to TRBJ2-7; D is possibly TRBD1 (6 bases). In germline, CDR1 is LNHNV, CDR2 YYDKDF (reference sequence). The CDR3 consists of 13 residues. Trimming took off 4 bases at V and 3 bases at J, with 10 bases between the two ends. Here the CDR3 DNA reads TGTGCCACCAGCAACGGACAGTTCTACGAGCAGTACTTC. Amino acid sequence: CATSNGQFYEQYF.

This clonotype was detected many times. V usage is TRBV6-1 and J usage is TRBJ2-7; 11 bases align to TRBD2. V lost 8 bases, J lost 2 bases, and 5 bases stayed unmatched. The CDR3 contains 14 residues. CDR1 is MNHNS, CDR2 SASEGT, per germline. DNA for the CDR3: TGTGCCAGCGGGGTTAGCGGGGGGGCCTACGAGCAGTACTTC. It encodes CASGVSGGAYEQYF.

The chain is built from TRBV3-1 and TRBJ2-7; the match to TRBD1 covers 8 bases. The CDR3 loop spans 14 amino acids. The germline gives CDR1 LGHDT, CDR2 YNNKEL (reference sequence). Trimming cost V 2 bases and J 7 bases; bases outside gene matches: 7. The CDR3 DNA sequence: TGTGCCAGCAGCCAACAGGGGGCCTCGGAAGAGCAGTACTTC. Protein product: CASSQQGASEEQYF.

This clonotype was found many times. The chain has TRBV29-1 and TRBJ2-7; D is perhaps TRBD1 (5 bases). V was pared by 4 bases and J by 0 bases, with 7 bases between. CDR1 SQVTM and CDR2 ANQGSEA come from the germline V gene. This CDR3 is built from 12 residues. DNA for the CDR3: TGCAGCGTTGGGCAGGGCTCCTACGAGCAGTACTTC. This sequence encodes CSVGQGSYEQYF.

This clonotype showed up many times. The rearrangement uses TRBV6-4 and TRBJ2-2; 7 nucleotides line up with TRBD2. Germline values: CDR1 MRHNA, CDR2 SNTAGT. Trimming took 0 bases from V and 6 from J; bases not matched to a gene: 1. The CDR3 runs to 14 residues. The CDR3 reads CASSDSSGAGELFF. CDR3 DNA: TGTGCCAGCAGTGACTCGAGCGGGGCCGGGGAGCTGTTTTTT.

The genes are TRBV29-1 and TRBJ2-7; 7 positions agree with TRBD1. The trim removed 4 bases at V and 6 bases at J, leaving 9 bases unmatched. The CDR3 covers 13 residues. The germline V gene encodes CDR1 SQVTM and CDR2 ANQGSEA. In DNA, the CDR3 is TGCAGCGTTGGAATAGGAGACAGGGCCGAGCAGTACTTC. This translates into CSVGIGDRAEQYF.